This entry lists 9 T cell receptor beta chains sequenced from one sample in a study of early T cells in non-severe SARS-CoV-2 infection. TCRdb re-called the 5' RACE reads with MiXCR, one entry per CDR3 protein. The sample has around 66,000 distinct CDR3 sequences, roughly 13% seen once; the top ten hold about 8.5%. Sequencing was done on a sample of whole blood. Receptor source: an adult who was a healthcare worker with PCR-confirmed SARS-CoV-2 infection or an uninfected control (not recorded which).

The chain recombines TRBV20-1 with TRBJ2-7, with a tentative D call TRBD1 (6 bases). The V gene lost 5 bases and the J gene lost 0 bases, with 14 bases spanning the gap. Germline V gene lookup returns CDR1 DFQATT and CDR2 SNEGSKA (reference sequence). The CDR3 runs to 14 residues. The chain's CDR3 is CSAPTGTSSYEQYF. DNA for the CDR3: TGCAGTGCTCCGACAGGTACCAGCTCCTACGAGCAGTACTTC.

CDR3 nucleotides: TGTGCCATCAGTCGTCCAGGGGGCTACGAGCAGTACTTC. Amino acids: CAISRPGGYEQYF. This chain joins TRBV10-3 and TRBJ2-7; TRBD1 matches 7 bases. The CDR3 contains 13 residues. Unmatched junction bases numbered 4, after V lost 5 bases and J lost 3 bases. Germline loops: CDR1 ENHRY, CDR2 SYGVKD.

This clonotype was counted many times. V usage is TRBV12-3 or TRBV12-4 and J usage is TRBJ1-1; 7 bases map to TRBD1. With 5 bases clipped from V and 3 bases from J, the junction kept 9 bases outside the gene matches. The CDR3 totals 15 residues. The CDR3 protein is CASSPGTAEHTEAFF. Written as DNA, the CDR3 is TGTGCCAGCAGTCCTGGGACAGCCGAACACACTGAAGCTTTCTTT.

This clonotype was found many times. The V call is TRBV15, the J call TRBJ2-7, with D possibly being TRBD1 (5 bases). This CDR3 comprises 15 residues. Germline CDR1 LNHNV, CDR2 YYDKDF (reference sequence). The germline V and J ends were trimmed by 0 bases and 2 bases, with 11 bases remaining between them. The CDR3 sequence: CATSRDKARAYEQYF. The CDR3 DNA follows: TGTGCCACCAGCAGAGATAAGGCCAGGGCCTACGAGCAGTACTTC.

This clonotype was recorded at least ten times. V usage is TRBV4-1 and J usage is TRBJ1-3, with unresolved D. Germline V gene data show CDR1 as MGHRA and CDR2 as YSYEKL. Trimming took off 0 bases at V and 0 bases at J, with 12 bases between the two ends. The CDR3 has 17 residues. CDR3 DNA: TGCGCCAGCAGCCAAGATTTGCGCGGGCACTCTGGAAACACCATATATTTT. This codes for CASSQDLRGHSGNTIYF.

The V and J genes are TRBV5-1 and TRBJ1-2, with TRBD1 matching over 9 bases. Germline assignment: CDR1 SGHRS and CDR2 YFSETQ. The CDR3 sequence is 15 residues long. V gave up 4 bases and J gave up 2 bases; unmatched junction bases: 6. The CDR3: CASSIDGQGNYGYTF. CDR3 sequence (DNA): TGCGCCAGCAGCATCGACGGACAGGGGAACTATGGCTACACCTTC.

This clonotype has ten or more counts. CDR3 region: CSVEDPWDSGANYGYTF. In DNA, the CDR3 is TGCAGCGTTGAAGATCCCTGGGACAGCGGAGCAAACTATGGCTACACCTTC. V usage is TRBV29-1 and J usage is TRBJ1-2; the match to TRBD1 covers 7 bases. The CDR3 is made up of 17 amino acids. CDR1 and CDR2 from the germline V gene are SQVTM and ANQGSEA. V shed 0 bases and J 2 bases; nucleotides not matched to a gene: 12.

This chain uses TRBV15 with TRBJ1-4; D is uncertain. Germline V gives CDR1 LNHNV, CDR2 YYDKDF (reference sequence). V lost 0 bases and J 4 bases, leaving 9 bases between the germline ends. CDR3 length equals 15 residues. Written as DNA, the CDR3 is TGTGCCACCAGCAGAGATACTGTCGGTAATGAAAAACTGTTTTTT. This translates into CATSRDTVGNEKLFF. The whole variable domain, filled in from reference TRBV15 and TRBJ1-4, reads DAMVIQNPRYQVTQFGKPVTLSCSQTLNHNVMYWYQQKSSQAPKLLFHYYDKDFNNEADTPDNFQSRRPNTSFCFLDIRSPGLGDTAMYLCATSRDTVGNEKLFFGSGTQLSVL.

This clonotype was detected many times. This chain links TRBV20-1 with TRBJ2-2; tentatively, D is TRBD1 or TRBD2 (6 bases each). V was cut by 7 bases and J by 1 base, with 19 bases left in between. Germline V gene lookup returns CDR1 DFQATT and CDR2 SNEGSKA (reference sequence). The CDR3 totals 16 residues. The CDR3 loop is CSVPQEGQLNTGELFF. The CDR3 DNA follows: TGCAGTGTTCCCCAGGAGGGACAACTGAACACCGGGGAGCTGTTTTTT.